This T cell receptor beta chain was found in a study of CD8+CD57+ T cells in acquired aplastic anemia. Across the whole study: DNA per sorted CD4+ or CD8+ sample ranged about 0.2 to 27.4 ug, averaging roughly 3.2 ug.

TCR beta VDJ and CDR3 were profiled, and genomic DNA was the template. TCRdb re-derived calls from the reads in MiXCR, one entry per CDR3 protein. This table holds around 200,000 distinct CDR3 sequences, around 47% found once. A note on this clonotype: Its specificity is unknown.

Study-wide points: The study found no significant CD8+ Simpson's diversity difference between patients and controls. Shared by patients and controls, almost 30 CD8+ CDR3s were abundant in patients.

CDR1 and CDR2 from the germline V gene are LGHNA and YNFKEQ. This CDR3 has 12 amino acids. The V and J ends lost 1 base and 5 bases respectively, with 5 bases between them. Patients included in sequencing had previously demonstrated CD8+CD57+ cell expansion by flow cytometry. Every patient presented with severe acquired aplastic anemia. The clonotype comes from a human donor with aplastic anemia. Sequencing used sorted CD4+, CD8+, or CD8+CD57+ T cells (not recorded which) from PBMCs. V and J are TRBV4-2 and TRBJ2-5, with no clear D. Here the CDR3 DNA reads TGTGCCAGCAGCCAAGTCTTGGAGACCCAGTACTTC. Translated: CASSQVLETQYF.